A single count supports the clone carrying this T cell receptor (beta chain). Its antigen is unknown. These data are taken from a study of siplizumab effects on memory and regulatory T cells. Findings and limits, study-wide: The suppressive capacity of proliferating Tregs from siplizumab cultures remained unconfirmed. Naive T cells were seemingly more diverse than memory cells, and major contributions to the alloresponse seemed to be made by them.

This CDR3 spans 16 amino acids. The germline gives CDR1 MDHEN, CDR2 SYDVKM. With V trimmed by 1 base and J by 7 bases, 6 bases remained unmatched. The protocol was immunoSEQ multiplex PCR, while the TCRdb copy is restricted to in-frame clones and leaves out a portion. In the table there are 75,000 to 95,000 clones, 75% to 90% of which are singletons. The origin of this receptor is a human donor in good health. Sequencing used CD4+ T cells sorted from blood. The chain combines TRBV28 with TRBJ2-1, with 11 bases fitting TRBD2. The CDR3 coding sequence is TGTGCCAGCAGTTTATCTCCGGGACTAGCGGCTAATGAGCAGTTCTTC. It translates to CASSLSPGLAANEQFF. The full variable domain, rest sourced from reference TRBV28 and TRBJ2-1, is DVKVTQSSRYLVKRTGEKVFLECVQDMDHENMFWYRQDPGLGLRLIYFSYDVKMKEKGDIPEGYSVSREKKERFSLILESASTNQTSMYLCASSLSPGLAANEQFFGPGTRLTVL.